Each of the 18 T cell receptor beta chains below was sequenced from the same sample in a study of T cell responses to AZD1222 COVID-19 vaccine. Method: immunoSEQ multiplex PCR; TCRdb's copy keeps in-frame clones and lacks some. The table includes under 150,000 clones, 90% to 95% detected once. The input for sequencing was peripheral blood, taken on day 0 of AZD1222 vaccination. Receptor source: an adult in good health.

CDR3 nucleotides: TGTGCCAGCAGCCTCCCGGGCGGGAGCTCCTACGAGCAGTACTTC. Translating gives CASSLPGGSSYEQYF. The rearrangement uses TRBV28 and TRBJ2-7, with 7 bases aligning to TRBD2. The CDR3 extends over 15 amino acids. CDR1 MDHEN and CDR2 SYDVKM come from the germline V gene. The V gene end was trimmed by 6 bases and the J gene end by 0 bases; junction bases not matched to a gene: 8.

This clone was observed a single time. This chain joins TRBV19 and TRBJ2-1; D gene uncertain. Germline CDR1 is LNHDA and CDR2 is SQIVND (reference sequence). The V and J ends lost 2 bases and 4 bases respectively, with 12 bases between them. This CDR3 contains 15 residues. The DNA for the CDR3 is TGTGCCAGTAGTATAAAAGGGCCCCTTTACAATGAGCAGTTCTTC. This encodes CASSIKGPLYNEQFF.

The V and J genes are TRBV4-1 and TRBJ2-5, with D uncertain. V lost 1 base, J lost 4 bases, and 10 bases lay in between. The CDR3 runs 14 residues. Germline V CDR1 and CDR2: MGHRA, YSYEKL. This CDR3 reads CASSQGARPETQYF. CDR3 nucleotide sequence: TGCGCCAGCAGCCAAGGGGCTAGACCAGAGACCCAGTACTTC.

The chain has TRBV12-3 or TRBV12-4 and TRBJ2-2; no definite D call. The CDR3 is made up of 12 amino acids. The germline V and J ends were trimmed by 7 bases and 7 bases, with 10 bases remaining between them. The DNA for the CDR3 is TGTGCCAGCAATCCTTTGGGCGGGGAGCTGTTTTTT. Its protein product is CASNPLGGELFF.

This CDR3 is CASSLSYDTYNTEAFF. The DNA for the CDR3 is TGTGCCAGCAGCTTGTCTTACGACACATACAACACTGAAGCTTTCTTT. The rearrangement uses TRBV5-4 and TRBJ1-1; no clear D. V was shortened by 1 base and J by 2 bases, with 15 bases between the two germline ends. Per germline, CDR1 SGHNT and CDR2 YYREEE (reference sequence). The CDR3 length is 16 residues.

This chain uses TRBV7-5 with TRBJ1-2. TRBV7-5 is annotated as a pseudogene. There are 15 residues in the CDR3. The CDR3 bases are TGTGTCAGAAGCTTGGCCCGGGAGTGGGACTATGGCTACACCTTC. As protein: CVRSLAREWDYGYTF.

The rearrangement links TRBV3-1 (or the pseudogene TRBV3-2) to TRBJ1-4, with D unresolved. Per the germline V gene, CDR1 is LGHDT and CDR2 is YNNKEL (reference sequence). This CDR3 contains 15 residues. V lost 1 base to trimming and J lost 3 bases, with 9 bases between them. CDR3 sequence: CASSQGSGANEKLFF. The CDR3 coding sequence is TGTGCCAGCAGCCAAGGGTCGGGAGCTAATGAAAAACTGTTTTTT.

This chain joins TRBV7-2 and TRBJ1-2, with 10 bases lining up with TRBD1. Trimming removed 5 bases from V and 4 bases from J; junction bases left unmatched: 4. The V gene's germline CDR1 is SGHTA and CDR2 FQGNSA. This CDR3 region has 14 residues. The CDR3 spells CASSPGTGAYGYTF. The CDR3 DNA reads as TGTGCCAGCAGCCCCGGGACAGGGGCCTATGGCTACACCTTC.

The chain joins TRBV7-3 to TRBJ2-2; 9 bases agree with TRBD2. Trimming took 6 bases from V and 5 from J; bases not matched to a gene: 10. The CDR3 has 16 amino acids. Per germline, CDR1 SGHTA and CDR2 FQGTGA. The CDR3 sequence is CASSQGLAGRTGELFF. The CDR3 nucleotides read TGTGCCAGCAGTCAAGGGCTAGCGGGGAGGACCGGGGAGCTGTTTTTT.

The rearrangement links TRBV7-2 to TRBJ2-3; D is possibly TRBD2 (5 bases). This CDR3 has 16 amino acids. Per the germline V gene, CDR1 is SGHTA and CDR2 is FQGNSA. V lost 1 base to trimming and J lost 1 base, with 12 bases between them. The DNA for the CDR3 is TGTGCCAGCAGCTTAGTAGCCGGTAGCGGCACAGATACGCAGTATTTT. Translation gives CASSLVAGSGTDTQYF.

V usage is TRBV21-1 and J usage is TRBJ1-4. TRBV21-1 is a pseudogene segment. The CDR3 is made up of 20 amino acids. The CDR3 nucleotides read TGTGCCAGCAGCCCCCGGAGAGACCCTTTCTATACTACAACTAATGAAAAACTGTTTTTT. Protein: CASSPRRDPFYTTTNEKLFF.

V and J are TRBV13 and TRBJ1-1; 9 nucleotides agree with TRBD1. This CDR3 contains 15 residues. J lost 1 base, V lost 3 bases, and 3 bases had no gene match. The germline gives CDR1 PRHDT, CDR2 FYEKMQ (reference sequence). The CDR3 here is CASSFNRGQNTEAFF. The CDR3 bases are TGTGCCAGCAGCTTTAACAGGGGGCAGAACACTGAAGCTTTCTTT.

The rearrangement joins TRBV12-3 or TRBV12-4 to TRBJ1-5; 7 positions agree with TRBD1. CDR3 length: 13 amino acids. Trimming at V came to 7 bases and at J to 4 bases, leaving 4 bases not matched to a gene. The CDR3 nucleotides read TGTGCCAGCACCCAGGGGGGGAATCAGCCCCAGCATTTT. Its translation: CASTQGGNQPQHF.

Comment on this clone: Distinct nucleotide sequences in the sample also encode this CDR3. The chain carries TRBV5-1 and TRBJ2-3; 14 nucleotides line up with TRBD2. Germline CDR1 and CDR2: SGHRS and YFSETQ. The J segment lost 3 bases and the V segment lost 2 bases, leaving 2 bases of the junction unmatched. The CDR3 extends over 16 amino acids. Here the CDR3 reads CASSLRTSGGTDTQYF. CDR3 bases: TGCGCCAGCAGCTTAAGGACTAGCGGGGGGACAGATACGCAGTATTTT.

The chain uses TRBV24-1 and TRBJ2-7, with D tentatively TRBD1 (5 bases). The CDR3 is made up of 15 amino acids. The V gene's germline CDR1 is KGHDR and CDR2 SFDVKD. The V end lost 3 bases, the J end lost 4 bases, and 15 bases lay between the germline ends. In DNA form, the CDR3 reads TGTGCCACCAGTGATGTAGTCCAGGGTAGGTACGAGCAGTACTTC. This gives the protein CATSDVVQGRYEQYF.

The chain links TRBV7-2 to TRBJ1-2; possible D gene TRBD1, 5 bases. The CDR3 consists of 12 residues. Germline V gene lookup returns CDR1 SGHTA and CDR2 FQGNSA. Trimming left V 3 bases short and J 4 bases short, with 6 bases between. CDR3 region: CASSLRGYGYTF. CDR3 in DNA: TGTGCCAGCAGCTTGAGGGGCTATGGCTACACCTTC.

This clone has only one observation. The CDR3, as DNA: TGTGCCAGCAGTTACACAGGGAGGGGTCAGCCCCAGCATTTT. Encoded protein: CASSYTGRGQPQHF. The chain carries TRBV6-2 or TRBV6-3 and TRBJ1-5; tentatively, D is TRBD1 (6 bases). V lost 2 bases and J lost 6, with 11 bases in between. CDR1 is MNHEY, CDR2 SVGEGT, per germline. The length of the CDR3 is 14 residues.

Of note for this clone: No DNA is shown, since the ends of the CDR3 on it are uncertain; the CDR3 is the one TCRdb lists. The chain carries TRBV2 and TRBJ1-2; the DNA was not used to check the table's D call, TRBD1. Germline V CDR1 and CDR2: SNHLY, FYNNEI. The length of the CDR3 is 15 amino acids, counting both ends. CDR3 residues: CASILDRGRSYGYTF.